The entry below gives a single T cell receptor (beta chain) sequence along with its context. RNA transcripts gave rise to amplified TCR beta CDR3 regions. The HTBI primer set drove a first-round RT-PCR of the TCR CDR3. MiXCR, run by TCRdb on the multiplex PCR reads, gives a single entry per CDR3 protein. The sample includes about 600,000 distinct CDR3 sequences, about a sixth of them seen just once. The sample belongs to a study of T cells in Graves' hyperthyroidism and ophthalmopathy. Sequencing was carried out using blood. This clonotype was obtained from a woman aged 40-49 years with Graves' ophthalmopathy.

CDR3 loop: CSVRRGISTGELFF. The CDR3 DNA follows: TGCAGTGTCAGACGGGGGATCTCGACCGGGGAGCTGTTTTTT. The chain links TRBV20-1 to TRBJ2-2; tentatively, D is TRBD2 (6 bases). CDR3 length: 14 amino acids. From germline, CDR1 is DFQATT and CDR2 SNEGSKA (reference sequence). V lost 7 bases, J lost 5 bases, and 17 bases lay in between.